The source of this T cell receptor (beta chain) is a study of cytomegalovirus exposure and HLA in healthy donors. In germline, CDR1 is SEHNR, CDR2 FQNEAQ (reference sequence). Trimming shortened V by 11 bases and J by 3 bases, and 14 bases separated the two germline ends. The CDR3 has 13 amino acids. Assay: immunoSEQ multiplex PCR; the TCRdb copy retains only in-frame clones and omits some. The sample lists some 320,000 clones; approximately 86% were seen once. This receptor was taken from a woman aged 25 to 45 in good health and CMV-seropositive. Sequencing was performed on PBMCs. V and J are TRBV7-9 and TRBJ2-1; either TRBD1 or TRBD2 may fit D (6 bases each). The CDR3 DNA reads TGTGCCGCGGGACACTACCTCTACAATGAGCAGTTCTTC. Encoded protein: CAAGHYLYNEQFF.